Only a few counts were recorded for the clone carrying this TCR beta chain. This sample was included in a study of T cell repertoires in cytomegalovirus infection. Deletions cut 0 bases from V and 7 bases from J, with 11 bases between. This CDR3 contains 14 residues. From germline, CDR1 is LGHNA and CDR2 YNFKEQ. TCRdb reanalysed the reads using MiXCR and keeps one entry per CDR3 protein. The sample includes hundreds of thousands of distinct CDR3 sequences, 20% to 25% of them seen just once. The rearrangement links TRBV4-2 to TRBJ2-3; D remains ambiguous. The material sequenced was CD8+ T cells from PBMCs. This clonotype originated in a human donor in good health (CMV status not recorded). Some clones in this sample may be carry-over from other donors' samples. CDR3 coding DNA: TGTGCCAGCAGCCAAGATCCGCCCTCGTATACGCAGTATTTT. It yields the protein CASSQDPPSYTQYF.